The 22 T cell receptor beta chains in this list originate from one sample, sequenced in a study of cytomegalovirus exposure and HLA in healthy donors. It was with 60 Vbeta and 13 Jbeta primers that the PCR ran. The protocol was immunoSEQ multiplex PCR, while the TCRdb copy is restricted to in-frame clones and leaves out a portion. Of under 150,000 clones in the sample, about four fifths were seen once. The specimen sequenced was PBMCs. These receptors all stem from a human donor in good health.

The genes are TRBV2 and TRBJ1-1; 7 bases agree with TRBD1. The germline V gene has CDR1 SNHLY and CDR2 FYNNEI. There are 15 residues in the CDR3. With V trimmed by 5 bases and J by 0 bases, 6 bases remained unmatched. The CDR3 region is CASSTRDSLNTEAFF. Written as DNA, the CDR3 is TGTGCCAGCAGTACCCGGGACAGCTTGAACACTGAAGCTTTCTTT.

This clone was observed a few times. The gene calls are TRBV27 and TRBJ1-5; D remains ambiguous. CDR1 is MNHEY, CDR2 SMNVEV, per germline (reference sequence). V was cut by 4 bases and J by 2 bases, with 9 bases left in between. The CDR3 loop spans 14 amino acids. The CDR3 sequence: CASSSYSGNQPQHF. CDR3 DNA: TGTGCCAGCAGTTCCTACAGTGGCAATCAGCCCCAGCATTTT.

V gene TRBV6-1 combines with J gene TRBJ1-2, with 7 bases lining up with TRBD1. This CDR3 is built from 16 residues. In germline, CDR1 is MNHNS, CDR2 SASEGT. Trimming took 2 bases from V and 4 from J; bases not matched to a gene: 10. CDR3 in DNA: TGTGCCAGCAGTGAATCCGGCAGGGGGTCGGCCTATGGCTACACCTTC. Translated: CASSESGRGSAYGYTF.

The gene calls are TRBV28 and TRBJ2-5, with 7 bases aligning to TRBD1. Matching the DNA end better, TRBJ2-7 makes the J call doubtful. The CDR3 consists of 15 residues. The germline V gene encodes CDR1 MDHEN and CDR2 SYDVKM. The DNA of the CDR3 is TGTGCCAGCAGTTTCAGGACAGGTCCCGCTGGCGAGCAGTACTTC. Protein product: CASSFRTGPAGEQYF.

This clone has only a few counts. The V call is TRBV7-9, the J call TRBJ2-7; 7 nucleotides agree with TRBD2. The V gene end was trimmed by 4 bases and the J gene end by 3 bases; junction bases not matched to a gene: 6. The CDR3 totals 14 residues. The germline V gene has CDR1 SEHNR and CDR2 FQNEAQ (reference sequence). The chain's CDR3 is CASSYGSGDYEQYF. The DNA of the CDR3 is TGTGCCAGCAGCTATGGAAGCGGGGACTACGAGCAGTACTTC.

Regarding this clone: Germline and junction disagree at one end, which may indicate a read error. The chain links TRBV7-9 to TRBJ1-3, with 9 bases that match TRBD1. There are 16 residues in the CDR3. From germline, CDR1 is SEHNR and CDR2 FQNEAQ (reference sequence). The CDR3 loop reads CSSSETTGGTGNTIYF. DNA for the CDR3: TGTTCCAGCAGCGAGACGACAGGGGGTACTGGAAACACCATATATTTT.

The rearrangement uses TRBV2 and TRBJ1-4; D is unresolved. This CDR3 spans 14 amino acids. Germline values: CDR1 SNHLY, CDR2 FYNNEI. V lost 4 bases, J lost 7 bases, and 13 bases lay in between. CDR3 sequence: CASSVSGLGEKLFF. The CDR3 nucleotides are TGTGCCAGCAGTGTTTCGGGTTTAGGTGAAAAACTGTTTTTT.

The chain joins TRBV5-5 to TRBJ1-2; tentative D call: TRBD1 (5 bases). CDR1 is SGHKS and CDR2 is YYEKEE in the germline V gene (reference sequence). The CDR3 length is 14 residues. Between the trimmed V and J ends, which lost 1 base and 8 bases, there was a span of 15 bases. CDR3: CASSLKGPVGGYTF. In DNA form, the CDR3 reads TGTGCCAGCAGCTTGAAGGGGCCCGTGGGGGGCTACACCTTC.

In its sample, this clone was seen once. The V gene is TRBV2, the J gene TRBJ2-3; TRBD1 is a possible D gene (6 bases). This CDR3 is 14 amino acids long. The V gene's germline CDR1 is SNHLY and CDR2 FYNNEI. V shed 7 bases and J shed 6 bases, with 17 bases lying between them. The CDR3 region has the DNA TGTGCCAGCAAAAGACAGGCGCCGAGGGATACGCAGTATTTT. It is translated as CASKRQAPRDTQYF.

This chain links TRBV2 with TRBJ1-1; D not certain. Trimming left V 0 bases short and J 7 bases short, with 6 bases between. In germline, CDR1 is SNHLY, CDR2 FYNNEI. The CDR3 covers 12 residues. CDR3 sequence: CASSEAGGEAFF. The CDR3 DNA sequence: TGTGCCAGCAGTGAAGCAGGCGGTGAAGCTTTCTTT.

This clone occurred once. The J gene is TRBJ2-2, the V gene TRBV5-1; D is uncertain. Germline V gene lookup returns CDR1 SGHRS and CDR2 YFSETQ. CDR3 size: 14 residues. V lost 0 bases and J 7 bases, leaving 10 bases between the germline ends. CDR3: CASSLDWSSGELFF. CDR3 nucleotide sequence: TGCGCCAGCAGCTTGGACTGGTCTAGCGGGGAGCTGTTTTTT.

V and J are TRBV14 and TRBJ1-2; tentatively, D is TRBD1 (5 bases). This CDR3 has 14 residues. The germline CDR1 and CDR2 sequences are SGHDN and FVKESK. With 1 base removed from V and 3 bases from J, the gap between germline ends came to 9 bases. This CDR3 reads CASSQGGRDYGYTF. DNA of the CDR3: TGTGCCAGCAGCCAAGGCGGCAGGGACTATGGCTACACCTTC. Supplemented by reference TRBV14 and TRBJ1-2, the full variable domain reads EAGVTQFPSHSVIEKGQTVTLRCDPISGHDNLYWYRRVMGKEIKFLLHFVKESKQDESGMPNNRFLAERTGGTYSTLKVQPAELEDSGVYFCASSQGGRDYGYTFGSGTRLTVV.

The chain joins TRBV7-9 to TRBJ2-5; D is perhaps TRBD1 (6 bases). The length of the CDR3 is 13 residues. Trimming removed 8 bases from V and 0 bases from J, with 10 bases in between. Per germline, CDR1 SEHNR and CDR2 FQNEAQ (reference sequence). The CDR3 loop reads CASGGPYQETQYF. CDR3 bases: TGTGCCAGCGGGGGCCCGTACCAAGAGACCCAGTACTTC.

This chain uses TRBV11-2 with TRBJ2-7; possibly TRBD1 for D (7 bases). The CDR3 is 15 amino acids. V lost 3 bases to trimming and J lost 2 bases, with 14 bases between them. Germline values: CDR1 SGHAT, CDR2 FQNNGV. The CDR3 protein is CASSFNRGTAYEQYF. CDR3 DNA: TGTGCCAGCAGCTTTAATCGCGGGACAGCCTACGAGCAGTACTTC.

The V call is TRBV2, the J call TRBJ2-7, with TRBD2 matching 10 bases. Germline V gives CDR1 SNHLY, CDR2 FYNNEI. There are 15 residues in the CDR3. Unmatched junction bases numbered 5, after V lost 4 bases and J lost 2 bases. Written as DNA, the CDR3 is TGTGCCAGCAGTGGGCTAGCGGGGGACCCCTACGAGCAGTACTTC. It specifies CASSGLAGDPYEQYF.

The CDR3 DNA sequence: TGTGCCAGCAGCCCCTCGACAGGGGCACCCGGGGAGCTGTTTTTT. It encodes CASSPSTGAPGELFF. The chain employs TRBV6-5 and TRBJ2-2, with 8 bases that match TRBD1. V gave up 6 bases and J gave up 6 bases; unmatched junction bases: 9. CDR3 size: 15 residues. Per the germline V gene, CDR1 is MNHEY and CDR2 is SVGAGI.

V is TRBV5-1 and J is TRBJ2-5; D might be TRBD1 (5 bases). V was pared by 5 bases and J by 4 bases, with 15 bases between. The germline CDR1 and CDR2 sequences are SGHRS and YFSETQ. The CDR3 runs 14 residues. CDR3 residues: CASSKGQGGETQYF. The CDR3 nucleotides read TGCGCCAGCAGTAAGGGGCAGGGCGGAGAGACCCAGTACTTC.

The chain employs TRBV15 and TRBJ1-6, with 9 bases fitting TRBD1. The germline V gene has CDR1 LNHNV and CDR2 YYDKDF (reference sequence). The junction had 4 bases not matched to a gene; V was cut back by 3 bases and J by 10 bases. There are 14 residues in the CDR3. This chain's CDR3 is CATSSRDRDSPLHF. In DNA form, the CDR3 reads TGTGCCACCAGCAGTCGGGACAGGGACTCACCCCTCCACTTT. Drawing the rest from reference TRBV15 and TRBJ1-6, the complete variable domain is DAMVIQNPRYQVTQFGKPVTLSCSQTLNHNVMYWYQQKSSQAPKLLFHYYDKDFNNEADTPDNFQSRRPNTSFCFLDIRSPGLGDTAMYLCATSSRDRDSPLHFGNGTRLTVT.

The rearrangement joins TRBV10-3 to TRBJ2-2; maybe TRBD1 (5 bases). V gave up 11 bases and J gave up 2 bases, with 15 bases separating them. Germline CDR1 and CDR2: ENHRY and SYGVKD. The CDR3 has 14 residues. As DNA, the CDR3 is TGTGCCGCCAGGGAACAGCCTAACACCGGGGAGCTGTTTTTT. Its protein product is CAAREQPNTGELFF.

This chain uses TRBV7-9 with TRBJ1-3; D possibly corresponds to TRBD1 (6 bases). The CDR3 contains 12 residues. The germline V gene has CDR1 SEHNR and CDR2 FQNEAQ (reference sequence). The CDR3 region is CAVQGSGNTIYF. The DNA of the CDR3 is TGTGCTGTACAGGGCTCTGGAAACACCATATATTTT.

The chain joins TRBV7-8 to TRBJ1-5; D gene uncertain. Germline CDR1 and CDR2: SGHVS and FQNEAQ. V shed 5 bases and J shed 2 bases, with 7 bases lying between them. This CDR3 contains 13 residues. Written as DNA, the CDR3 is TGTGCCAGCAGCCGTCAGGGCAATCAGCCCCAGCATTTT. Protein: CASSRQGNQPQHF.

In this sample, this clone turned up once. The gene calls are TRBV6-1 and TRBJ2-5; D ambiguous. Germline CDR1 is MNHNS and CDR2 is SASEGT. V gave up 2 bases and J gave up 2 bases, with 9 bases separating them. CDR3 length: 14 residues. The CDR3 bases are TGTGCCAGCAGTGAAAGTGGCAGGCAAGAGACCCAGTACTTC. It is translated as CASSESGRQETQYF.